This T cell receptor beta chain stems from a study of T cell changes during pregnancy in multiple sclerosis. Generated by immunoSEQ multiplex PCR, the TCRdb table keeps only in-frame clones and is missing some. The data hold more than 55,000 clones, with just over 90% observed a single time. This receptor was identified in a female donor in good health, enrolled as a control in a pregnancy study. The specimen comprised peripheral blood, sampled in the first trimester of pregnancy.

The CDR3 here is CASSLSGGPDYGYTF. The CDR3 region has the DNA TGTGCCAGCAGTCTATCAGGGGGGCCTGACTATGGCTACACCTTC. The chain joins TRBV28 to TRBJ1-2; 7 nucleotides line up with TRBD1. Germline CDR1 MDHEN, CDR2 SYDVKM. The ends lost 5 bases at V and 3 bases at J; junction bases unmatched: 9. CDR3 size: 15 residues.